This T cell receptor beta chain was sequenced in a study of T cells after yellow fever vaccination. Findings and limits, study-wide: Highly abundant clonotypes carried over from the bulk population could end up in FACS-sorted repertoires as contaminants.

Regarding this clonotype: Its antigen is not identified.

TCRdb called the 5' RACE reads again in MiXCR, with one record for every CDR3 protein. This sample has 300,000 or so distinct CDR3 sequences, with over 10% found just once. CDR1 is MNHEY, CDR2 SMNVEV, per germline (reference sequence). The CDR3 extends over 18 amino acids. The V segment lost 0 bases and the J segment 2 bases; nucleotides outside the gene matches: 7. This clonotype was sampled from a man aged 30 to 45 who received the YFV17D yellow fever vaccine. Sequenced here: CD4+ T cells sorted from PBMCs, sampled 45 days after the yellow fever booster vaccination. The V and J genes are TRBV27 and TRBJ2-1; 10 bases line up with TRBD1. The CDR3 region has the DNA TGTGCCAGCAGTTTATCCTCCGGGACAGGGGCCGCCTACAATGAGCAGTTCTTC. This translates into CASSLSSGTGAAYNEQFF.